The rows below give T cell receptor beta chains drawn from one sample of a study of CD8 T cells in ankylosing spondylitis. TCRdb processed the 5' RACE reads anew with MiXCR; each CDR3 protein has one entry. Altogether approximately 520,000 distinct CDR3 sequences are present, approximately 5% being singletons, with the ten largest covering roughly 3.5%. Sequencing used blood, either unsorted or a sorted T cell fraction (not recorded which). Receptors originate from a male donor with ankylosing spondylitis. Both conserved end residues are part of each CDR3. A D gene is named only where the DNA matches it firmly. Clone sizes are given selectively: once, few, many, or a class where the clone is expanded.

V	D	size	J	CDR3	DNA
TRBV7-2	-	many	TRBJ1-1	CASSLVNTEAFF	TGTGCCAGCAGCTTGGTGAACACTGAAGCTTTCTTT
TRBV20-1	TRBD1	many	TRBJ2-5	CSAKPGQLIQETQYF	TGCAGTGCTAAACCGGGACAGCTGATCCAAGAGACCCAGTACTTC
TRBV5-1	TRBD1	many	TRBJ2-1	CASSLKTRQGYNEQFF	TGCGCCAGCAGCCTAAAAACAAGACAGGGGTACAATGAGCAGTTCTTC
TRBV7-2	-	many	TRBJ1-4	CASSSDRQLRGEKLFF	TGTGCCAGCAGCTCAGACAGACAGCTGAGAGGGGAAAAACTGTTTTTT
TRBV29-1	-	many	TRBJ1-1	CSVGDPNTEAFF	TGCAGCGTTGGGGACCCGAACACTGAAGCTTTCTTT
TRBV5-1	-	many	TRBJ2-1	CASSFMGLRLNEQFF	TGCGCCAGCAGCTTCATGGGCCTTCGCCTCAATGAGCAGTTCTTC
TRBV7-3	-	many	TRBJ1-1	CASSLSPGGLRGTEAFF	TGTGCCAGCAGCTTAAGCCCCGGGGGGCTACGCGGGACTGAAGCTTTCTTT
TRBV7-2	-	-	TRBJ1-1	CASSLFLGAPNTEAFF	TGTGCCAGCAGCTTATTTCTGGGGGCACCGAACACTGAAGCTTTCTTT
TRBV7-8	TRBD1	many	TRBJ2-7	CASSLGGQGGEQYF	TGTGCCAGCAGCTTAGGCGGACAGGGAGGCGAGCAGTACTTC
TRBV4-2	-	many	TRBJ1-4	CASSQVGQGYEKLFF	TGTGCCAGCAGCCAAGTCGGGCAGGGGTATGAAAAACTGTTTTTT
TRBV20-1	-	-	TRBJ1-1	CSARRQAQNTEAFF	TGCAGTGCTAGGAGACAGGCTCAAAACACTGAAGCTTTCTTT
TRBV25-1	TRBD1	few	TRBJ2-5	CASSKAGRGQETQYF	TGTGCCAGCAGCAAGGCGGGCAGGGGGCAAGAGACCCAGTACTTC
TRBV20-1	-	few	TRBJ2-3	CSARVAPGGQGTDTQYF	TGCAGTGCTAGAGTGGCCCCTGGCGGCCAGGGTACAGATACGCAGTATTTT
TRBV4-3	TRBD1	many	TRBJ2-5	CASSRTTGARQETQYF	TGCGCCAGCAGCCGAACAACAGGGGCGAGACAAGAGACCCAGTACTTC
TRBV20-1	TRBD2	many	TRBJ2-7	CSGIAGAGYEQYF	TGCAGTGGTATAGCGGGAGCGGGCTACGAGCAGTACTTC
TRBV12-3/TRBV12-4	TRBD1	many	TRBJ1-1	CASRGQSGKNTEAFF	TGTGCCAGCAGGGGACAGAGTGGGAAGAACACTGAAGCTTTCTTT
TRBV4-1	-	many	TRBJ2-7	CASSQESPRSGVSYEQYF	TGCGCCAGCAGCCAAGAATCCCCCCGGTCCGGGGTTTCCTACGAGCAGTACTTC
TRBV10-1	-	many	TRBJ2-7	CASSESAYEQYF	TGCGCCAGCAGTGAGTCGGCCTACGAGCAGTACTTC
TRBV12-3/TRBV12-4	-	many	TRBJ1-2	CASRIQGSHGYTF	TGTGCCAGCAGAATCCAGGGATCTCATGGCTACACCTTC
TRBV6-5	-	many	TRBJ1-2	CASSFQGHGYTF	TGTGCCAGCAGTTTCCAGGGGCATGGCTACACCTTC
TRBV27	-	many	TRBJ2-3	CASRNPVTSLSVTDTQYF	TGTGCCAGCAGGAACCCCGTGACTAGTCTCTCGGTCACAGATACGCAGTATTTT
TRBV5-6	TRBD1	many	TRBJ2-1	CASSAPGQGAYNEQFF	TGTGCCAGCAGCGCCCCGGGACAGGGAGCCTACAATGAGCAGTTCTTC
TRBV6-1	-	-	TRBJ2-1	CASSEEDLTYNEQFF	TGTGCCAGCAGTGAAGAAGATCTCACCTACAATGAGCAGTTCTTC
TRBV4-1	TRBD1	many	TRBJ1-1	CASSPNSGTAMNTEAFF	TGCGCCAGCAGCCCGAACTCCGGGACAGCTATGAACACTGAAGCTTTCTTT
TRBV29-1	TRBD1	many	TRBJ1-1	CSGGTGYMNTEAFF	TGCAGCGGCGGGACAGGCTATATGAACACTGAAGCTTTCTTT
TRBV5-1	-	many	TRBJ1-2	CASSEADANYGYTF	TGCGCCAGCAGCGAGGCAGACGCTAACTATGGCTACACCTTC
TRBV20-1	-	many	TRBJ1-4	CSARDYRGPTNEKLFF	TGCAGTGCTAGAGATTATAGGGGACCCACTAATGAAAAACTGTTTTTT
TRBV4-3	TRBD2	few	TRBJ2-1	CASSQRTSGYNEQFF	TGCGCCAGCAGCCAGAGGACTAGCGGGTACAATGAGCAGTTCTTC
TRBV6-1	TRBD2	few	TRBJ2-7	CASSPGGGNEQYF	TGTGCCAGCAGTCCCGGGGGGGGCAACGAGCAGTACTTC
TRBV7-2	-	-	TRBJ2-3	CASTSLAGTTDTQYF	TGTGCCAGCACCTCCTTGGCGGGAACGACAGATACGCAGTATTTT
TRBV29-1	-	many	TRBJ1-2	CSVTGPGPFLF	TGCAGCGTTACAGGACCGGGACCTTTTCTCTTC
TRBV20-1	TRBD1	many	TRBJ2-5	CSAKQGAQETQYF	TGCAGTGCTAAACAGGGGGCTCAAGAGACCCAGTACTTC
TRBV4-2	TRBD2	many	TRBJ2-3	CASSQGTSGLSTDTQYF	TGTGCCAGCAGCCAAGGGACTAGCGGGCTAAGCACAGATACGCAGTATTTT
TRBV18	TRBD1	few	TRBJ1-2	CASSPEQGIYGYTF	TGTGCCAGCTCACCTGAACAGGGGATCTATGGCTACACCTTC
TRBV3-1	-	few	TRBJ1-1	CASSNRDRGEAFF	TGTGCCAGCAGCAACAGGGATAGGGGTGAAGCTTTCTTT
TRBV6-2/TRBV6-3	-	many	TRBJ2-5	CASRRRLQQETQYF	TGTGCCAGCCGCCGGAGACTCCAACAAGAGACCCAGTACTTC
TRBV10-3	-	many	TRBJ2-3	CAIGSRGSDTQYF	TGTGCCATCGGTTCGCGAGGATCAGATACGCAGTATTTT
TRBV6-2/TRBV6-3	TRBD2	many	TRBJ2-1	CASSYTRLAGVRGSYNEQFF	TGTGCCAGCAGTTACACCCGACTAGCGGGGGTCAGGGGCTCCTACAATGAGCAGTTCTTC
TRBV5-1	TRBD1	many	TRBJ1-5	CASSEGQVSSNQPQHF	TGCGCCAGCAGCGAGGGACAGGTTTCGAGCAATCAGCCCCAGCATTTT
TRBV11-2	TRBD2	many	TRBJ2-5	CASEGSLISGTTEETQYF	TGTGCCAGCGAGGGATCCTTGATTTCCGGGACTACTGAAGAGACCCAGTACTTC
TRBV7-9	-	many	TRBJ2-7	CASSPTRQGIEQYF	TGTGCCAGCAGCCCGACTAGGCAGGGGATCGAGCAGTACTTC
TRBV7-2	-	many	TRBJ1-1	CASSPSAGRTEAFF	TGTGCCAGCAGCCCCTCAGCGGGCCGGACTGAAGCTTTCTTT
TRBV5-1	TRBD1	many	TRBJ1-1	CASSPRQGDGTEAFF	TGCGCCAGCAGCCCCCGACAGGGGGACGGAACTGAAGCTTTCTTT
TRBV29-1	-	many	TRBJ2-2	CSVDGGRPGELFF	TGCAGCGTTGACGGGGGTAGGCCCGGGGAGCTGTTTTTT
TRBV24-1	TRBD1	many	TRBJ2-3	CATSDTPGTASTDTQYF	TGTGCCACCAGTGATACCCCCGGGACAGCGAGCACAGATACGCAGTATTTT
TRBV7-2	-	many	TRBJ1-3	CASSLGGTTGNTIYF	TGTGCCAGCAGCTTAGGGGGGACGACTGGAAACACCATATATTTT
TRBV20-1	TRBD1	many	TRBJ2-1	CSAHRGISYNEQFF	TGCAGTGCTCACAGGGGAATTTCCTACAATGAGCAGTTCTTC
TRBV5-1	-	many	TRBJ2-1	CASSIGPGTGEQFF	TGCGCCAGCAGCATCGGGCCCGGGACGGGTGAGCAGTTCTTC
TRBV5-1	TRBD1	few	TRBJ1-1	CASSLNPQGDTEAFF	TGCGCCAGCAGCCTCAACCCACAGGGGGACACTGAAGCTTTCTTT
TRBV18	TRBD1	many	TRBJ2-1	CASSPEGQELQFF	TGTGCCAGCTCACCAGAAGGACAGGAATTGCAGTTCTTC
TRBV7-2	TRBD1	few	TRBJ2-7	CASSFYQQGNEQYF	TGTGCCAGCAGCTTCTACCAACAGGGGAACGAGCAGTACTTC
TRBV10-3	-	many	TRBJ1-2	CAISVGPGEEGYTF	TGTGCCATCAGTGTAGGGCCCGGCGAAGAGGGCTACACCTTC
TRBV7-3	-	few	TRBJ2-1	CASSPKGGLYNEQFF	TGTGCCAGCAGCCCCAAGGGGGGTCTTTACAATGAGCAGTTCTTC